This TCR beta chain was observed in a study of T cells in localized non-small cell lung cancer. The V end was cut by 2 bases, the J end by 3 bases, with 11 bases between. Germline-derived CDR1 and CDR2 are KGHSH and LQKENI. This CDR3 is 16 amino acids long. Points from the study as a whole: Density of T cells in blood, when higher, went with longer overall survival. Measurement of T cell clonality placed uninvolved adjacent lung highest, above the level in tumor.

This clone was counted a single time. The antigen remains undetermined. Generated by immunoSEQ multiplex PCR, the TCRdb table keeps only in-frame clones and is missing some. This table holds under 5,500 clones, about 31% found once. This clonotype was sampled from a male donor older than 55 with stage I lung adenocarcinoma. The chain uses TRBV18 and TRBJ1-6; perhaps TRBD1 as D (5 bases). Source: lung tumor tissue, taken before any cancer treatment. The CDR3 bases are TGTGCCAGCTCACCAGGGCAGGGTGGCTATAATTCACCCCTCCACTTT. Protein: CASSPGQGGYNSPLHF.